A single sample gave rise to the 7 T cell receptor beta chains below, sequenced in a study of Graves' ophthalmopathy and Graves' hyperthyroidism. RNA transcripts yielded amplified TCR beta CDR3 regions. The workflow started with a first-round RT-PCR run with HTBI primers and then moved on to a second-round multiplex PCR. One entry per CDR3 protein, called by TCRdb with MiXCR from the multiplex PCR reads. The sample has under 250,000 distinct CDR3 sequences, approximately 29% seen once. Sequencing was done on a sample of peripheral blood. These receptors all stem from a man aged 50 to 59 with Graves' ophthalmopathy.

The chain has TRBV7-6 and TRBJ2-7; D unclear. V lost 8 bases and J lost 2, with 13 bases in between. This CDR3 comprises 13 residues. Germline-derived CDR1 and CDR2 are SGHVS and FNYEAQ. The CDR3 DNA is TGTGCCAGCTGGGCCAGGCCGCCCTACGAGCAGTACTTC. Its translation is CASWARPPYEQYF.

This clonotype was seen a handful of times. The chain joins TRBV20-1 to TRBJ2-7, with 12 positions matching TRBD2. CDR3 length: 14 residues. Unmatched junction bases numbered 8, after V lost 6 bases and J lost 5 bases. Germline V CDR1 and CDR2: DFQATT, SNEGSKA (reference sequence). CDR3 nucleotides: TGCAGTGCGAGACCTAGCGGGAGGGCCCACGAGCAGTACTTC. This encodes CSARPSGRAHEQYF.

This clonotype was counted ten times or more. V usage is TRBV28 and J usage is TRBJ2-5, with D possibly called TRBD1 or TRBD2 (5 bases each). V dropped 6 bases and J dropped 4 bases, with 6 bases sitting between them. Per germline, CDR1 MDHEN and CDR2 SYDVKM. The CDR3 is 11 residues long. DNA for the CDR3: TGTGCCAGCAGCGGGACAGAGACCCAGTACTTC. Translating it yields CASSGTETQYF.

In its sample, this clonotype was seen once. The V gene is TRBV5-6, the J gene TRBJ2-5, with 10 bases fitting TRBD1. The CDR3 is made up of 16 amino acids. Germline loops: CDR1 SGHDT, CDR2 YYEEEE. The trim removed 6 bases at V and 5 bases at J, leaving 13 bases unmatched. The DNA of the CDR3 is TGTGCCAGCAAAGGGGACAGGGGACTAGTCGGGGAGACCCAGTACTTC. Amino acids: CASKGDRGLVGETQYF.

In its sample, this clonotype was seen many times. This chain links TRBV11-2 with TRBJ2-7; no firm D call. In germline, CDR1 is SGHAT, CDR2 FQNNGV. The CDR3 runs to 12 residues. The germline V and J ends were trimmed by 5 bases and 4 bases, with 9 bases remaining between them. CDR3 loop: CASSTTRYEQYF. CDR3 nucleotides: TGTGCCAGCAGCACAACCCGATACGAGCAGTACTTC.

In DNA, the CDR3 is TGTGCCAGCAGTTACTGGGGTCGTCTACAGGCGAACACTGAAGCTTTCTTT. Encoded protein: CASSYWGRLQANTEAFF. V usage is TRBV6-5 and J usage is TRBJ1-1; weak D call: TRBD1 (5 bases). Trimming cost V 1 base and J 1 base, with 16 bases left between them. From germline, CDR1 is MNHEY and CDR2 SVGAGI. The CDR3 is made up of 17 amino acids.

In this sample, this clonotype turned up many times. V and J are TRBV6-2 or TRBV6-3 and TRBJ1-5; D is unclear. Germline V lookup: CDR1 MNHEY, CDR2 SVGEGT. V shed 6 bases and J shed 0 bases, with 6 bases lying between them. The CDR3 covers 13 residues. CDR3 in amino acids: CASSLNSNQPQHF. Here the CDR3 DNA reads TGTGCCAGCAGCCTGAATAGCAATCAGCCCCAGCATTTT.